This is a list of T cell receptor beta chains from one sample in a study of cytomegalovirus exposure and HLA in healthy donors. The table came from immunoSEQ multiplex PCR; TCRdb's copy has only in-frame clones and leaves some out. The data contain about 120,000 clones, 80% of them seen just once; the ten biggest clones take up over 2.5%. Sequencing was performed on PBMCs. These receptors all come from a male donor in good health and CMV-seronegative. Both conserved end residues are part of each CDR3. A D gene is named only where the DNA matches it firmly. Part of the rows lack a size; the others show once, few, many or a class for expanded clones.

size	V	J	D	DNA	CDR3
-	TRBV2	TRBJ1-5	TRBD1	TGTGCCAGCAGTTGGGACAGTAATCAGCCCCAGCATTTT	CASSWDSNQPQHF
-	TRBV6-1	TRBJ2-3	-	TGTGCCAGCAGTGAAATGCTAGTAGGCACAGATACGCAGTATTTT	CASSEMLVGTDTQYF
-	TRBV4-3	TRBJ1-6	TRBD1	TGCGCCAGCAGCCAAGACCTACAGGGGGGGTATTCACCCCTCCACTTT	CASSQDLQGGYSPLHF
-	TRBV19	TRBJ2-1	TRBD1	TGTGCCAGTAGTACTCCCGGGACAGGGATTGAGCAGTTCTTC	CASSTPGTGIEQFF
-	TRBV29-1	TRBJ2-1	TRBD1	TGCAGCGTTGTGGACCAGGACAGGGGCAATGAGCAGTTCTTC	CSVVDQDRGNEQFF
-	TRBV28	TRBJ2-1	TRBD2	TGTGCCAGCAGCCTCCAGCGGGGCTCCTACAATGAGCAGTTCTTC	CASSLQRGSYNEQFF
-	TRBV25-1	TRBJ2-2	-	TGTGCCAGCAGTGAACTCGGCACCGGGGAGCTGTTTTTT	CASSELGTGELFF
-	TRBV5-4	TRBJ1-1	TRBD1	TGTGCCAGCAGCTATTCTAAGGGGGCGCGAGGATTCGCTGAAGCTTTCTTT	CASSYSKGARGFAEAFF
-	TRBV11-3	TRBJ1-1	-	TGTGCCAGCACCCCCTCCAACACATACACTGAAGCTTTCTTT	CASTPSNTYTEAFF
-	TRBV7-9	TRBJ1-6	TRBD1	TGTGCCAGCAGCTCCCGGGACAGGGTTTGGTCACCCCTCCACTTT	CASSSRDRVWSPLHF
-	TRBV30	TRBJ2-2	-	TGTGCCTGGGGCCGACTAGACCAAAACACCGGGGAGCTGTTTTTT	CAWGRLDQNTGELFF
-	TRBV10-3	TRBJ1-1	-	TGTGCCATCAGTGATTATACAGGGAACACTGAAGCTTTCTTT	CAISDYTGNTEAFF
few	TRBV7-9	TRBJ2-1	-	TGTGCCAGCGGACAGTTAGCGCCTTACAATGAGCAGTTCTTC	CASGQLAPYNEQFF
-	TRBV2	TRBJ1-1	TRBD1	TGTGCCAGCAGTGAAAACAGGGGAGTGACTGAAGCTTTCTTT	CASSENRGVTEAFF
few	TRBV7-6	TRBJ2-3	TRBD2	TGTGCCAGCAGCCCGGGGTGGGGGACTAGCGGCCCCACAGATACGCAGTATTTT	CASSPGWGTSGPTDTQYF
few	TRBV6-5	TRBJ2-7	TRBD1	TGTGCCAGCAGTCTTCAGACAGGGATTGGGTACGAGCAGTACTTC	CASSLQTGIGYEQYF
-	TRBV6-5	TRBJ2-7	-	TGTGCCAGCCGAGAGACTGCACACTACGAGCAGTACTTC	CASRETAHYEQYF
-	TRBV10-1	TRBJ2-1	TRBD1	TGCGCCAGCAGTGGTGGGACAGGGGGGGGTACGGGGCAGTTCTTC	CASSGGTGGGTGQFF
-	TRBV27	TRBJ2-7	TRBD1	TGTGCCAGCAGGTTAGCAGGGGGCAGGGAGCAGTACTTC	CASRLAGGREQYF
-	TRBV30	TRBJ1-4	-	TGTGCCTGGAGTGTTTCAGTGGGGCCAGGCCAAGGGTTT	CAWSVSVGPGQGF
-	TRBV7-9	TRBJ1-5	-	TGTTCCAGCAGCCTCTGGGGGGGGATAGACAATCAGCCCCAGCATTTT	CSSSLWGGIDNQPQHF
-	TRBV6-5	TRBJ1-1	-	TGTGCCAGCAGTTACTCGTTCGGGGGGCCTAACACTGAAGCTTTCTTT	CASSYSFGGPNTEAFF
-	TRBV30	TRBJ1-1	-	TGTGCCTGGAACACAGGGAGGAACACTGAAGCTTTCTTT	CAWNTGRNTEAFF
once	TRBV6-1	TRBJ2-7	-	TGTGCCAGCAGTGCAATTAGCGTTGGGTCTTACGAGCAGTACTTC	CASSAISVGSYEQYF
-	TRBV6-5	TRBJ1-2	-	TGTGCCAGCAGTTACGCCGCGATGACAGGTGGCAATGGCTACACCTTC	CASSYAAMTGGNGYTF
-	TRBV19	TRBJ2-1	TRBD2	TGTGCCAGTAGTATTCCTAGCGGGGGGTACAATGAGCAGTTCTTC	CASSIPSGGYNEQFF
few	TRBV15	TRBJ2-1	TRBD2	TGTGCCACCAGCAGAGATCCCCAGCGGGGCGGTGAGCAGTTCTTC	CATSRDPQRGGEQFF
-	TRBV15	TRBJ2-5	-	TGTGCCACCAGCGTTACAGGACCCCAAGAGACCCAGTACTTC	CATSVTGPQETQYF
-	TRBV7-2	TRBJ2-1	TRBD2	TGTGCCAGCAGCCCCGGGGGGGCGGGGGCTAGCTCCTACAATGAGCAGTTCTTC	CASSPGGAGASSYNEQFF
-	TRBV6-4	TRBJ2-1	-	TGTGCCAGCAGTACTTCTGAAAATGAGCAGTTCTTC	CASSTSENEQFF
-	TRBV7-9	TRBJ2-7	-	TGTGCCAGCAGCTTAGTCGGCAGGGTCTACGAGCAGTACTTC	CASSLVGRVYEQYF
-	TRBV18	TRBJ2-1	TRBD1	TGTGCCAGCTCGCCCGAACCCGGGACAGGGTTCTACAATGAGCAGTTCTTC	CASSPEPGTGFYNEQFF
-	TRBV27	TRBJ1-1	TRBD1	TGTGCCAGCAGTTCAGTACAGGGGGCGAACACTGAAGCTTTCTTT	CASSSVQGANTEAFF
-	TRBV10-2	TRBJ2-3	-	TGCGCCAGCAGTTACCTCGGGGCAGATACGCAGTATTTT	CASSYLGADTQYF
-	TRBV1	TRBJ2-7	-	TGCACCAGCAGCCCGGTTGTGACAGGGATTACCTACGAGCAGTACTTC	CTSSPVVTGITYEQYF
-	TRBV2	TRBJ2-1	TRBD2	TGTGCCAGCAGTGGAATCGCGGGGGGGGTGGAGGAGCAGTTCTTC	CASSGIAGGVEEQFF
-	TRBV5-6	TRBJ2-5	-	TGTGCCAGCAGCCTAAGGACACTTGGGGGGGAGACCCAGTACTTC	CASSLRTLGGETQYF
-	TRBV4-1	TRBJ1-5	-	TGCGCCAGCAGCCAAGATCGGACAGTCAATCAGCCCCAGCATTTT	CASSQDRTVNQPQHF
-	TRBV6-5	TRBJ1-3	-	TGTGCCAGCACCTCGGGGGGGGCTGGAAACACCATATATTTT	CASTSGGAGNTIYF
-	TRBV5-6	TRBJ2-7	-	TGTGCCACTCGCGGTGCGGGGGCGAGCGACGAGCAGTACTTC	CATRGAGASDEQYF
few	TRBV29-1	TRBJ1-2	-	TGCAGCGCGACAGGCTCTAACTATGGCTACACCTTC	CSATGSNYGYTF
-	TRBV30	TRBJ2-5	-	TGTGCCTGGACTCCTGGGGCCCTTTCGTACCAAGAGACCCAGTACTTC	CAWTPGALSYQETQYF
-	TRBV9	TRBJ2-5	TRBD2	TGTGCCAGCAGCCCGCCGGGTAGCGGGGGAAAGACCCAGTACTTC	CASSPPGSGGKTQYF
-	TRBV7-6	TRBJ2-7	-	TGTGCCAGCAGCTTAGAGTCAGGGGCCACCTACGAGCAGTACTTC	CASSLESGATYEQYF
-	TRBV19	TRBJ2-1	-	TGTGCCAGTAGTACCCCTAGCCCCTACAATGAGCAGTTCTTC	CASSTPSPYNEQFF
-	TRBV5-4	TRBJ2-7	-	TGTGCCAGCAGCTTGCGAATGGAGGAGGAGCAGTACTTC	CASSLRMEEEQYF
-	TRBV11-2	TRBJ1-2	TRBD1	TGTGCCAGCAGCTCGGGTCTAGGGGACAGGGGGCGAATTAACTATGGCTACACCTTC	CASSSGLGDRGRINYGYTF
-	TRBV7-2	TRBJ1-4	TRBD1	TGTGCCAGCAGCTACCAAGGGGGCGGCACTAATGAAAAACTGTTTTTT	CASSYQGGGTNEKLFF
-	TRBV19	TRBJ1-1	TRBD1	TGTGCCAGTAGTAGGGGACAGGCCACGGTGCGGGGTGAAGCTTTCTTT	CASSRGQATVRGEAFF
-	TRBV10-3	TRBJ2-1	TRBD2	TGTGCCATCAGCCCCGGGACTAGCGGCGATGAGCAGTTCTTC	CAISPGTSGDEQFF
-	TRBV6-1	TRBJ1-1	-	TGTGCCAGCAATCACAGGGTGAACACTGAAGCTTTCTTT	CASNHRVNTEAFF
-	TRBV7-9	TRBJ2-1	-	TGTGCCAGCAGCTTATCCAGGGCCCCGGATGAGCAGTTCTTC	CASSLSRAPDEQFF
-	TRBV10-1	TRBJ2-7	-	TGCGCCAACCCGGTCCACGAGCAGTACTTC	CANPVHEQYF
-	TRBV5-1	TRBJ2-6	-	TGCGCCAGCAGCTTGATCCGTAACTCTGGGGCCAAAGTCCTGACTTTC	CASSLIRNSGAKVLTF
-	TRBV7-9	TRBJ2-1	-	TGTGCCAGCAGCCCCCCTCGGAGGGGTGGGAATGAGCAGTTCTTC	CASSPPRRGGNEQFF
-	TRBV28	TRBJ1-1	TRBD1	TGTGCCAGCAGTTTAAACAGGGGGTATAACACTGAAGCTTTCTTT	CASSLNRGYNTEAFF
-	TRBV7-2	TRBJ2-2	TRBD1	TGTGCCAGCAGCCCAGGACAGGGAATAGGCGGGGAGCTGTTTTTT	CASSPGQGIGGELFF
once	TRBV4-1	TRBJ2-3	TRBD2	TGCGCCAGCAGCCAAGATGGCGGGAGATCATATACGCAGTATTTT	CASSQDGGRSYTQYF
-	TRBV19	TRBJ1-2	TRBD1	TGTGCCAGTAGTCCATTAGACCGGGACAGGGTTTATGGCTACACCTTC	CASSPLDRDRVYGYTF